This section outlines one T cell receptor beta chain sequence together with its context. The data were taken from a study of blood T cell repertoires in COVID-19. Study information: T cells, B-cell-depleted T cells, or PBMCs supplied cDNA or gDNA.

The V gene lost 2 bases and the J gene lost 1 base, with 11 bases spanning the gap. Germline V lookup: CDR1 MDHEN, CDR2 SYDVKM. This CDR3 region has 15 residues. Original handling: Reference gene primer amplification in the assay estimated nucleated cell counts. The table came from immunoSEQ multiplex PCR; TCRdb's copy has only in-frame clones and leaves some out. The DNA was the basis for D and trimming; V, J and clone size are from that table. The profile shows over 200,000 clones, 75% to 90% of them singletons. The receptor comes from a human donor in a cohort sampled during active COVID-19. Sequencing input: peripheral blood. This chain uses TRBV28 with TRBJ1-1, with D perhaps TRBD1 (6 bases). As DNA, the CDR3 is TGTGCCAGCAGTTTACCCGGACAGCAGAACACTGAAGCTTTCTTT. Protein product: CASSLPGQQNTEAFF.